This T cell receptor beta chain was sequenced for a study of cytomegalovirus exposure and HLA in healthy donors. Sequenced by immunoSEQ multiplex PCR; TCRdb stores in-frame clones only, minus some. The top ten hold 3% of the sample, which has over 150,000 clones, around 90% seen once. Sequencing was performed on PBMCs. The receptor comes from a woman under 30 in good health and CMV-seropositive.

The DNA of the CDR3 is TGTGCCACCAGCAAGCCGACGAAGGGGGGGCAGTACGAGCAGTACTTC. Translated, it gives CATSKPTKGGQYEQYF. This chain connects TRBV15 to TRBJ2-7; tentative D call: TRBD2 (7 bases). This CDR3 region has 16 residues. Germline V gene lookup returns CDR1 LNHNV and CDR2 YYDKDF (reference sequence). V was trimmed by 4 bases and J by 4 bases, leaving 20 bases between them. Using reference TRBV15 and TRBJ2-7 for the parts outside the CDR3, the full variable domain is DAMVIQNPRYQVTQFGKPVTLSCSQTLNHNVMYWYQQKSSQAPKLLFHYYDKDFNNEADTPDNFQSRRPNTSFCFLDIRSPGLGDTAMYLCATSKPTKGGQYEQYFGPGTRLTVT.